Each of the 8 T cell receptor beta chains below was sequenced from the same sample in a study of human T cells and chemical hapten exposure. The time point was: pre-sensitization, week 0. The treatment was: therapeutic diphenylcyclopropenone sensitization with weekly scalp DPC. TCRdb called the RACE reads again in MiXCR, with one record for every CDR3 protein. The sample contains a few hundred thousand distinct CDR3 sequences, 4.5% to 7% of which appear only once. The specimen comprised whole blood, sampled in connection with sensitization to the hapten diphenylcyclopropenone (DPC). The origin of the receptors is a woman between 18 and 30 years old with alopecia areata. Some clones in this sample may be carry-over from other donors' samples.

This clonotype came up many times. The rearrangement uses TRBV29-1 and TRBJ2-7, with D hard to call. Germline CDR1 SQVTM, CDR2 ANQGSEA. The CDR3 spans 13 residues. Trimming removed 3 bases from V and 2 bases from J, with 11 bases in between. The CDR3: CSVETNLAYEQYF. The CDR3 nucleotides read TGCAGCGTTGAGACAAACCTTGCCTACGAGCAGTACTTC.

This clonotype was observed a handful of times. The rearrangement joins TRBV10-3 to TRBJ1-2; D is undetermined. The germline V gene has CDR1 ENHRY and CDR2 SYGVKD. V was cut by 6 bases and J by 5 bases, with 10 bases left in between. The CDR3 contains 12 residues. In DNA form, the CDR3 reads TGTGCCATCAGGCCAGTTGATTATGGCTACACCTTC. It encodes CAIRPVDYGYTF.

The chain has TRBV2 and TRBJ2-1; TRBD2 matches at 8 bases. Losses at the gene ends were 2 bases for V and 5 bases for J; bases not matched to a gene: 5. This CDR3 has 15 amino acids. CDR1 is SNHLY, CDR2 FYNNEI, per germline. The CDR3 here is CASSERRGADNEQFF. DNA of the CDR3: TGTGCCAGCAGTGAAAGGCGGGGGGCTGACAATGAGCAGTTCTTC.

V is TRBV27 and J is TRBJ2-6; the D call may be TRBD1 or TRBD2 (6 bases each). V lost 3 bases and J lost 0, with 21 bases in between. Germline V lookup: CDR1 MNHEY, CDR2 SMNVEV (reference sequence). CDR3 length: 20 amino acids. In DNA form, the CDR3 reads TGTGCCAGCAGTTTTTGGAGGGGGGCCAGAAGCTTCTCTGGGGCCAACGTCCTGACTTTC. Translating gives CASSFWRGARSFSGANVLTF.

This clonotype was detected ten times or more. The rearrangement joins TRBV7-6 to TRBJ2-7, with D possibly matching TRBD2 (5 bases). V lost 0 bases and J lost 4, with 7 bases in between. Germline CDR1 reads SGHVS; CDR2 reads FNYEAQ. The CDR3 has 13 amino acids. CDR3 nucleotides: TGTGCCAGCAGCTTAGCGCGAGGGTACGAGCAGTACTTC. It codes for CASSLARGYEQYF. Based on the CDR3 plus reference TRBV7-6 and TRBJ2-7, the full variable domain is GAGVSQSPRYKVTKRGQDVALRCDPISGHVSLYWYRQALGQGPEFLTYFNYEAQQDKSGLPNDRFSAERPEGSISTLTIQRTEQRDSAMYRCASSLARGYEQYFGPGTRLTVT.

The table lists this clonotype with a few counts. This chain uses TRBV4-2 with TRBJ2-3; 9 positions match TRBD2. Trimming at V came to 0 bases and at J to 5 bases, leaving 9 bases not matched to a gene. This CDR3 has 17 amino acids. Per the germline V gene, CDR1 is LGHNA and CDR2 is YNFKEQ. The CDR3: CASSQDRGRGGGDTQYF. The CDR3, as DNA: TGTGCCAGCAGCCAAGATCGGGGGCGGGGGGGCGGAGATACGCAGTATTTT.

This clonotype was picked up many times. The gene calls are TRBV5-1 and TRBJ2-3; D remains unclear. Trimming took 0 bases from V and 2 from J, leaving 7 bases between them. CDR1 and CDR2 (germline): SGHRS, YFSETQ. This CDR3 spans 14 amino acids. CDR3 in DNA: TGCGCCAGCAGCTTGGGTGTCCTCACAGATACGCAGTATTTT. This encodes CASSLGVLTDTQYF.

This clonotype was detected many times. This sequence joins TRBV5-1 and TRBJ2-2, with D possibly matching TRBD1 (6 bases). The CDR3 has 19 amino acids. Between the trimmed V and J ends, which lost 0 bases and 1 base, there was a span of 19 bases. CDR1 is SGHRS and CDR2 is YFSETQ in the germline V gene. The CDR3 DNA reads TGCGCCAGCAGCTTGGGGGCCGGGACAAGGACCCTGAACACCGGGGAGCTGTTTTTT. This translates into CASSLGAGTRTLNTGELFF. Full variable domain (outside the CDR3, taken from reference TRBV5-1 and TRBJ2-2): KAGVTQTPRYLIKTRGQQVTLSCSPISGHRSVSWYQQTPGQGLQFLFEYFSETQRNKGNFPGRFSGRQFSNSRSEMNVSTLELGDSALYLCASSLGAGTRTLNTGELFFGEGSRLTVL.